Shown below are 23 T cell receptor beta chains from a single sample sequenced in a study of post-analysis software for immune sequencing data. Regarding the study as a whole: Relative to controls, patients had five TRBV segments at higher frequency, with TRBV5-6, TRBV5-1 and TRBV20-1 among these.

Presence of unique molecular identifiers characterized the TCR beta cDNA libraries. Via MiXCR, TCRdb re-called the PCR reads, giving one row per CDR3 protein. The table has 800,000 to 950,000 distinct CDR3 sequences, under 70% seen once. Antigens of these TCRs are unknown. The specimen sequenced was blood. These receptors all stem from a girl aged 5-17 years with multiple sclerosis.

The V gene is TRBV29-1, the J gene TRBJ2-7; the D gene is possibly TRBD1 (6 bases). Trimming cost V 2 bases and J 0 bases, with 17 bases left between them. Germline CDR1 reads SQVTM; CDR2 reads ANQGSEA. The length of the CDR3 is 16 residues. The CDR3 DNA is TGCAGCGTTGAACCCAAAAGGGGGTGCGGCTCCTACGAGCAGTACTTC. This sequence encodes CSVEPKRGCGSYEQYF.

V usage is TRBV5-1 and J usage is TRBJ2-3; 7 bases match TRBD1. Looked up from germline, CDR1 is SGHRS and CDR2 is YFSETQ. This CDR3 spans 14 amino acids. V lost 8 bases, J lost 6 bases, and 12 bases stayed unmatched. The CDR3 region has the DNA TGCGCCAGTCTCCTTCAGGGGGTCGGGGATACGCAGTATTTT. Translating it yields CASLLQGVGDTQYF.

This clonotype was counted a few times. The rearrangement joins TRBV27 to TRBJ2-3, with 8 nucleotides matching TRBD2. The length of the CDR3 is 16 residues. Per the germline V gene, CDR1 is MNHEY and CDR2 is SMNVEV (reference sequence). J lost 0 bases, V lost 6 bases, and 8 bases had no gene match. The chain's CDR3 is CASRVPASGSTDTQYF. CDR3 DNA: TGTGCCAGCAGAGTTCCGGCTAGCGGGAGCACAGATACGCAGTATTTT.

The chain combines TRBV20-1 with TRBJ2-1; 10 bases match TRBD2. Germline CDR1 reads DFQATT; CDR2 reads SNEGSKA (reference sequence). Trimming at V came to 3 bases and at J to 3 bases, leaving 5 bases not matched to a gene. The CDR3 runs 15 residues. The CDR3 DNA sequence: TGCAGTGCTAGGCCACTAGCGGGGTTCTACAATGAGCAGTTCTTC. It is translated as CSARPLAGFYNEQFF.

The CDR3 is CASSFGAGLAGGPGNEQFF. CDR3 bases: TGTGCCAGCAGTTTCGGAGCAGGCCTAGCGGGAGGGCCGGGGAATGAGCAGTTCTTC. The genes are TRBV27 and TRBJ2-1; 12 nucleotides line up with TRBD2. J was trimmed by 7 bases and V by 3 bases; bases with no gene match: 16. The V gene's germline CDR1 is MNHEY and CDR2 SMNVEV (reference sequence). This CDR3 comprises 19 residues.

J is TRBJ2-7 and V is TRBV7-9, with 7 bases matching TRBD2. This CDR3 is 16 amino acids long. After removal of 5 bases from V and 7 bases from J, the junction contained 17 bases not matched to a gene. Germline CDR1 and CDR2: SEHNR and FQNEAQ (reference sequence). The CDR3 protein is CASSPAGGHGLEEQYF. CDR3 in DNA: TGTGCCAGCAGCCCCGCTGGCGGACACGGACTAGAAGAGCAGTACTTC.

This clonotype was seen only a few times. V is TRBV10-3 and J is TRBJ2-7; TRBD2 might be the D (5 bases). This CDR3 contains 13 residues. The germline gives CDR1 ENHRY, CDR2 SYGVKD. V lost 6 bases, J lost 1 base, and 10 bases lay in between. The CDR3 DNA is TGTGCCATCAGAGAAGGACTTTCCTACGAGCAGTACTTC. Residues: CAIREGLSYEQYF.

This clonotype is a singleton in its sample. The chain couples TRBV29-1 to TRBJ2-7; TRBD2 matches 7 bases. V dropped 5 bases and J dropped 2; count of bases not matched to a gene: 12. The CDR3 is 15 amino acids. Germline CDR1 and CDR2: SQVTM and ANQGSEA. The CDR3 DNA sequence: TGCAGCGTTATCGGGACGGGAGGCTCCGCCTACGAGCAGTACTTC. Translating gives CSVIGTGGSAYEQYF.

This rearrangement joins TRBV10-3 to TRBJ2-1; D is perhaps TRBD2 (5 bases). This CDR3 is 11 amino acids long. V shed 9 bases and J shed 3 bases, with 6 bases lying between them. Per the germline V gene, CDR1 is ENHRY and CDR2 is SYGVKD. In DNA form, the CDR3 reads TGTGCCATAGCGGACTACAATGAGCAGTTCTTC. Translating it yields CAIADYNEQFF.

The V call is TRBV6-1, the J call TRBJ2-7; D is perhaps TRBD2 (5 bases). Deletions cut 6 bases from V and 2 bases from J, with 11 bases between. Looked up from germline, CDR1 is MNHNS and CDR2 is SASEGT. There are 13 residues in the CDR3. Here the CDR3 DNA reads TGTGCCAGCAGGGAGACCGGGACCTACGAGCAGTACTTC. As protein: CASRETGTYEQYF.

This clonotype is deemed medium-sized. The V and J genes are TRBV20-1 and TRBJ2-7; 7 bases are shared with TRBD1. This CDR3 contains 15 residues. Germline lookup yields CDR1 DFQATT and CDR2 SNEGSKA (reference sequence). V dropped 4 bases and J dropped 1; count of bases not matched to a gene: 10. CDR3 amino acids: CSANPAGTASYEQYF. In nucleotides, the CDR3 is TGCAGTGCTAACCCGGCCGGGACAGCTTCCTACGAGCAGTACTTC.

The CDR3 DNA reads TGTGCCAGCAGCTACAGCTCCTTCTTGGATACGCAGTATTTT. Amino acid sequence: CASSYSSFLDTQYF. The J gene is TRBJ2-3, the V gene TRBV7-2; D unclear. This CDR3 is 14 amino acids long. V was pared by 4 bases and J by 6 bases, with 14 bases between. The germline gives CDR1 SGHTA, CDR2 FQGNSA.

This clonotype was observed a handful of times. The J gene is TRBJ2-1, the V gene TRBV20-1, with 11 bases aligning to TRBD2. Germline V gives CDR1 DFQATT, CDR2 SNEGSKA (reference sequence). The CDR3 covers 17 residues. Trimming removed 0 bases from V and 5 bases from J; junction bases left unmatched: 9. CDR3 sequence reads: CSARDRRLAGRNNEQFF. The CDR3 nucleotides read TGCAGTGCTAGAGATCGGAGACTAGCGGGGAGAAACAATGAGCAGTTCTTC.

The chain couples TRBV12-5 to TRBJ1-1; weak D call: TRBD1 (5 bases). Germline V CDR1 and CDR2: LGHNT, FRNRAP. This CDR3 has 15 amino acids. Trimming shortened V by 0 bases and J by 4 bases, and 12 bases separated the two germline ends. The CDR3 bases are TGTGCTAGTGGTTTGGTAACGCAGGGAGGCACTGAAGCTTTCTTT. Translation: CASGLVTQGGTEAFF.

This clonotype appeared once. This chain links TRBV5-1 with TRBJ2-1, with D perhaps matching TRBD1 or TRBD2 (5 bases each). Germline V gene lookup returns CDR1 SGHRS and CDR2 YFSETQ. This CDR3 comprises 14 residues. With 5 bases removed from V and 5 bases from J, the gap between germline ends came to 14 bases. CDR3 region: CASRSGPSNNEQFF. CDR3 in DNA: TGCGCCAGCAGGTCGGGACCTTCCAACAATGAGCAGTTCTTC.

The chain has TRBV10-2 and TRBJ2-1, with 12 bases aligning to TRBD2. Germline V CDR1 and CDR2: WSHSY, SAAADI. Unmatched junction bases numbered 9, after V lost 8 bases and J lost 7 bases. CDR3 length equals 15 residues. For the CDR3, the DNA is TGCGCCAGCTGCCTAGCGGGAGGGCCGGGGAATGAGCAGTTCTTC. As protein: CASCLAGGPGNEQFF.

This clonotype was counted between two and nine times. This chain uses TRBV5-1 with TRBJ2-7; 9 bases align to TRBD1. In germline, CDR1 is SGHRS, CDR2 YFSETQ. V lost 3 bases, J lost 3 bases, and 4 bases stayed unmatched. The CDR3 is 14 amino acids. The CDR3 bases are TGCGCCAGCAGCTCGGGACAGGGCCTCTACGAGCAGTACTTC. Its translation is CASSSGQGLYEQYF.

This sequence joins TRBV6-5 and TRBJ1-1; 7 bases match TRBD1. The germline V gene encodes CDR1 MNHEY and CDR2 SVGAGI. The length of the CDR3 is 12 residues. V was pared by 5 bases and J by 7 bases, with 4 bases of the junction left unmatched. The CDR3 spells CASSLRQGEAFF. DNA of the CDR3: TGTGCCAGCAGTCTTAGACAGGGTGAAGCTTTCTTT.

This chain joins TRBV25-1 and TRBJ1-1, with TRBD1 matching 7 bases. Looked up from germline, CDR1 is MGHDK and CDR2 is SYGVNS. The CDR3 covers 17 residues. V shed 4 bases and J 0 bases; nucleotides not matched to a gene: 11. CDR3 sequence reads: CASSGGQALLMNTEAFF. DNA of the CDR3: TGTGCCAGCAGTGGCGGACAGGCCCTATTGATGAACACTGAAGCTTTCTTT.

The V gene is TRBV5-1, the J gene TRBJ2-1, with 7 positions matching TRBD1. The germline V gene encodes CDR1 SGHRS and CDR2 YFSETQ. This CDR3 has 17 amino acids. V trimming: 5 bases; J trimming: 0 bases; junction bases outside the gene matches: 11. This CDR3 reads CASRYRDSASSYNEQFF. Written as DNA, the CDR3 is TGCGCCAGCAGGTACCGGGACAGCGCTAGCTCCTACAATGAGCAGTTCTTC. The variable domain in full, completed from reference TRBV5-1 and TRBJ2-1, reads KAGVTQTPRYLIKTRGQQVTLSCSPISGHRSVSWYQQTPGQGLQFLFEYFSETQRNKGNFPGRFSGRQFSNSRSEMNVSTLELGDSALYLCASRYRDSASSYNEQFFGPGTRLTVL.

The chain combines TRBV7-8 with TRBJ2-7, with D perhaps being TRBD1 or TRBD2 (5 bases each). Germline values: CDR1 SGHVS, CDR2 FQNEAQ. This CDR3 is built from 13 residues. V dropped 5 bases and J dropped 5 bases, with 13 bases sitting between them. CDR3 in DNA: TGTGCCAGCAGCGTATGGGACGGCCACGAGCAGTACTTC. Translation: CASSVWDGHEQYF. Full variable domain (missing parts from reference TRBV7-8 and TRBJ2-7): GAGVSQSPRYKVAKRGQDVALRCDPISGHVSLFWYQQALGQGPEFLTYFQNEAQLDKSGLPSDRFFAERPEGSVSTLKIQRTQQEDSAVYLCASSVWDGHEQYFGPGTRLTVT.

V gene TRBV28 combines with J gene TRBJ2-7, with D perhaps TRBD2 (6 bases). Trimming cost V 7 bases and J 0 bases, with 16 bases left between them. The CDR3 is made up of 15 amino acids. The V gene's germline CDR1 is MDHEN and CDR2 SYDVKM. The CDR3 DNA is TGTGCCAGCAAAGGCGGGGCGGATAGCTCCTACGAGCAGTACTTC. Amino acids: CASKGGADSSYEQYF.

This clonotype was seen only a few times. The chain combines TRBV7-9 with TRBJ1-2; no firm D call. This CDR3 has 14 residues. The germline V gene has CDR1 SEHNR and CDR2 FQNEAQ (reference sequence). Deletions cut 1 base from V and 3 bases from J, with 9 bases between. CDR3 bases: TGTGCCAGCAGCTTAGGGCCAGTTGACTATGGCTACACCTTC. Translation: CASSLGPVDYGYTF.